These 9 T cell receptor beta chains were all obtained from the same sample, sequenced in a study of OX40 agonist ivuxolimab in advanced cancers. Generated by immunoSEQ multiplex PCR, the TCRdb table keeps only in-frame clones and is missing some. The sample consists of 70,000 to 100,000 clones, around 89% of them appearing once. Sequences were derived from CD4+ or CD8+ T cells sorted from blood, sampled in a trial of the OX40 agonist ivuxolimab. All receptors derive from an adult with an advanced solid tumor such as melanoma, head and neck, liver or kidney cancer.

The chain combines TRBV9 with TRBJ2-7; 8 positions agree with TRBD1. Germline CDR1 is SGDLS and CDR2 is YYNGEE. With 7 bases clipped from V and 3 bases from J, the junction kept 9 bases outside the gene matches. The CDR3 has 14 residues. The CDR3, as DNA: TGTGCCAGCTCACGCCCGGGACAGGTCTACGAGCAGTACTTC. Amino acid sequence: CASSRPGQVYEQYF.

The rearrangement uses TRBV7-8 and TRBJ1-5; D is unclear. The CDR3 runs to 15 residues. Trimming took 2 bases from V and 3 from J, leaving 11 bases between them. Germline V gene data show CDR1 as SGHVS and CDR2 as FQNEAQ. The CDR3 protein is CASSLNEQNNQPQHF. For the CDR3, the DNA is TGTGCCAGCAGCTTAAACGAACAGAACAATCAGCCCCAGCATTTT.

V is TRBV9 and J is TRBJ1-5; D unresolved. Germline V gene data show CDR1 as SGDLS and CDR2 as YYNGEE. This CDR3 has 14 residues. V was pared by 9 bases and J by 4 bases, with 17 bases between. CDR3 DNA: TGTGCCACATCCCCGGGTCCTCAAAATCAGCCCCAGCATTTT. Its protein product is CATSPGPQNQPQHF.

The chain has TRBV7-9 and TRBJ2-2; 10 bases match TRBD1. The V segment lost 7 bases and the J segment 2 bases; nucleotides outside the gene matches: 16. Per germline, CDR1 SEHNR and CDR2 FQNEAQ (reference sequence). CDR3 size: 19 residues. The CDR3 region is CASNMAPGQGRFNTGELFF. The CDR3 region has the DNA TGTGCCAGCAATATGGCCCCGGGACAGGGGAGATTTAACACCGGGGAGCTGTTTTTT. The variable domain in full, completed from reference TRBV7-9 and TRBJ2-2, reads DTGVSQNPRHKITKRGQNVTFRCDPISEHNRLYWYRQTLGQGPEFLTYFQNEAQLEKSRLLSDRFSAERPKGSFSTLEIQRTEQGDSAMYLCASNMAPGQGRFNTGELFFGEGSRLTVL.

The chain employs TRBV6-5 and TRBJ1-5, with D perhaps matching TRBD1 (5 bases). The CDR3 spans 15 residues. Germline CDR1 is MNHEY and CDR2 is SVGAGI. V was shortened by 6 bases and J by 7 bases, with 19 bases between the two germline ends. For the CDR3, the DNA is TGTGCCAGCAGCCCCGGGGGGGGAGTAGAGCAGCCCCAGCATTTT. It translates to CASSPGGGVEQPQHF.

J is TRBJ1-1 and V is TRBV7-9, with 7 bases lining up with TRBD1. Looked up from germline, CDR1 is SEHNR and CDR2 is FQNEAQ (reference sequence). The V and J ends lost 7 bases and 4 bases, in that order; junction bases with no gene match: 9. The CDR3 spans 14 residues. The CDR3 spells CASTHTGVGTEAFF. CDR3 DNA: TGTGCCAGCACCCATACAGGGGTGGGCACTGAAGCTTTCTTT.

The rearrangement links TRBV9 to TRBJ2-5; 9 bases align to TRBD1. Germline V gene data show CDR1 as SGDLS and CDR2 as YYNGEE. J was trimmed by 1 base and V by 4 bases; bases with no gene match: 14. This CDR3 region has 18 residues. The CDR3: CASSPRTGEGEGQETQYF. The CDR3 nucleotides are TGTGCCAGCAGCCCCAGGACAGGGGAGGGGGAGGGCCAAGAGACCCAGTACTTC.

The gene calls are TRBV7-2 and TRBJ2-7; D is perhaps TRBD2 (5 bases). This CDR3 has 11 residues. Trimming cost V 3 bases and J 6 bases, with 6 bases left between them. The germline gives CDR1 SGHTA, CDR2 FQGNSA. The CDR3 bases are TGTGCCAGCAGCTTTGAGGGCGAGCAGTACTTC. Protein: CASSFEGEQYF.

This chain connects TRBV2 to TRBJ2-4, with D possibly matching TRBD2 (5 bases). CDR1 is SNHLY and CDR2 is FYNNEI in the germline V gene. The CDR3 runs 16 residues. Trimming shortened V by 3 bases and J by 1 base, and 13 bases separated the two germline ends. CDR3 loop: CASSDFRETAKNIQYF. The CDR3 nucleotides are TGTGCCAGCAGTGACTTTAGGGAGACGGCCAAAAACATTCAGTACTTC.